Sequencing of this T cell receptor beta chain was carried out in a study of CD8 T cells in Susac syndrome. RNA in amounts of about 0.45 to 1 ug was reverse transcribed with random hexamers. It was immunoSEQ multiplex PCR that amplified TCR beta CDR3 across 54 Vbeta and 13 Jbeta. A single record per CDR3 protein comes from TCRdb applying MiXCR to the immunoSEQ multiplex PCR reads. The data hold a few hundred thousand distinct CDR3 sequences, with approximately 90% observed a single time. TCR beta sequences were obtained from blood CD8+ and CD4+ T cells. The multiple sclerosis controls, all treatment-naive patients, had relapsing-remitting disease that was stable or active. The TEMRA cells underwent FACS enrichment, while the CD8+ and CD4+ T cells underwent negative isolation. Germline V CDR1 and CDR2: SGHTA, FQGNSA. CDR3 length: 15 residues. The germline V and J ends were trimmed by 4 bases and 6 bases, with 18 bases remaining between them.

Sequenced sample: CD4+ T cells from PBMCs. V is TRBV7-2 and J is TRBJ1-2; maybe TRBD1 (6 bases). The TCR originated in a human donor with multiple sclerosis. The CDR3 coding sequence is TGTGCCAGCAGCTCTAGGGGGGGCGCGGACAATGGCTACACCTTC. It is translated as CASSSRGGADNGYTF.